This TCR beta chain was sequenced in a study of human T cells and chemical hapten exposure. Study-level information: Per-sample TCR yield variation was attributed mainly to small pooled library volume differences.

Unfractionated whole blood was the source of the extracted total RNA. This clonotype appeared a few times. Unique molecular identifiers were attached to individual cDNA molecules during library preparation. In the source study's methods: With a range of about 23,224 to 750,000, the median per sample was around 96,000 TCRs. TCRdb reprocessed the 5' RACE reads via MiXCR and lists one record per CDR3 protein. TCRdb, not the original authors, processed these V and J calls. The profile shows 110,000 or so distinct CDR3 sequences, roughly 18% of them singletons. CDR3 length equals 14 residues. From germline, CDR1 is SQVTM and CDR2 ANQGSEA. After removal of 1 base from V and 7 bases from J, the junction contained 5 bases not matched to a gene.

The genes are TRBV29-1 and TRBJ2-1, with 9 bases lining up with TRBD2. The origin of this receptor is a human donor in good health. The CDR3 DNA reads TGCAGCGTTGAAGCCAGCGGGAGGTTTAATGAGCAGTTCTTC. Translating it yields CSVEASGRFNEQFF.